This T cell receptor (beta chain) came from a study of CXCR3-negative and CXCR3-positive naive CD8 T cells. The libraries of TRB cDNA were prepared using 5' RACE with UMI labels. Following a re-call of the 5' RACE reads, TCRdb has one entry per CDR3 protein and lacks DNA. This table holds about 150,000 distinct CDR3 sequences. Points on this clonotype: Antigen unknown.

Study findings and constraints: Naive subsets were similarly diverse, while memory CD8+ repertoires were much less diverse. A higher hydrophobicity marked the TRB CDR3s of CXCR3-positive naive cells versus CXCR3-negative naive cells.

In germline, CDR1 is MGHRA, CDR2 YSYEKL. This CDR3 contains 15 residues. The clonotype comes from a human donor in good health. Some clones in this sample may be carry-over from other donors' samples. J is TRBJ2-7 and V is TRBV4-1. Sequencing was carried out using naive CXCR3+ CD8+ T cells from blood. Subset meaning: CD45RO-CCR7+CD27+CD95- naive CD8+ T cells expressing CXCR3 (TNR3+). The CDR3 is CASSPILGLSAEQYF.